The T cell receptor beta chain described here comes from a study of shared T cell receptors in the human thymus. Data came from immunoSEQ multiplex PCR; TCRdb stores just in-frame clones and leaves some out. Of under 700,000 clones in the sample, around three quarters were seen once. These sequences were also reported in another study, on human thymus T cells. This second study says: Resections removed during corrective heart surgery provided the thymus tissue used. It looked as if thymic and blood repertoires used V and J genes in a biased way. As related research reported, thymic repertoires overlapped highly among unrelated individuals.

This receptor was identified in a boy under two years old with a congenital heart defect. Sample: thymocytes.

DNA of the CDR3: TGTGCCAGCAGCCAAGGGACAGGGATAAATCAGCCCCAGCATTTT. Translated, it gives CASSQGTGINQPQHF. This chain connects TRBV5-5 to TRBJ1-5; 9 bases map to TRBD1. The length of the CDR3 is 15 residues. Germline-derived CDR1 and CDR2 are SGHKS and YYEKEE (reference sequence). V lost 4 bases to trimming and J lost 4 bases; unmatched junction nucleotides: 6.